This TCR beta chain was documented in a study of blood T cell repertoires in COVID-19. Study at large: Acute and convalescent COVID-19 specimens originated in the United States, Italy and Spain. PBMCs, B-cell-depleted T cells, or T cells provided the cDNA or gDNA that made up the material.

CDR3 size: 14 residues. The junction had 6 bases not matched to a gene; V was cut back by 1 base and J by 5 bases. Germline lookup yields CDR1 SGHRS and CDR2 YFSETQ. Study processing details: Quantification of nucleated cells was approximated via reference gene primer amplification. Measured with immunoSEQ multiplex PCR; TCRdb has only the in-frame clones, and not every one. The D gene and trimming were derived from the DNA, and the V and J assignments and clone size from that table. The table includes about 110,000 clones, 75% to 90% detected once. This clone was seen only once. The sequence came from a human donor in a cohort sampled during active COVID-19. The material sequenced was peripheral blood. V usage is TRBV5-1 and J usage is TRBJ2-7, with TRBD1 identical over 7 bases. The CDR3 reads CASSLMTGIDEQYF. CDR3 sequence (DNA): TGCGCCAGCAGCTTGATGACAGGGATCGACGAGCAGTACTTC.